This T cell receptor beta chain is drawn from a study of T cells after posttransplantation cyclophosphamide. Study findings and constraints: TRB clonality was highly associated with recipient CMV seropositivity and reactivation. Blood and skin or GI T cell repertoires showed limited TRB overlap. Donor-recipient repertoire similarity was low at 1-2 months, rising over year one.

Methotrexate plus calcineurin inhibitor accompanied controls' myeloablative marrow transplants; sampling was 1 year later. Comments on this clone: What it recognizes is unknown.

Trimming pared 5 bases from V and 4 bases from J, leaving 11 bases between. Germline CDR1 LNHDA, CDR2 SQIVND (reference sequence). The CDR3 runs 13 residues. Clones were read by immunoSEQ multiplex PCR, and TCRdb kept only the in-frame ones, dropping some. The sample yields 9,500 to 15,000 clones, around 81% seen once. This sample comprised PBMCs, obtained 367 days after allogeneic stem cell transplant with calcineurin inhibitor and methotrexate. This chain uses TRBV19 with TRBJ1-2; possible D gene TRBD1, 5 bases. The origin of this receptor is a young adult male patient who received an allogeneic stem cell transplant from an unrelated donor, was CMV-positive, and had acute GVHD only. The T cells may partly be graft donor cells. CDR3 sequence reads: CASSPTDTYGYTF. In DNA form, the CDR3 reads TGTGCCAGTAGTCCGACGGACACCTATGGCTACACCTTC.